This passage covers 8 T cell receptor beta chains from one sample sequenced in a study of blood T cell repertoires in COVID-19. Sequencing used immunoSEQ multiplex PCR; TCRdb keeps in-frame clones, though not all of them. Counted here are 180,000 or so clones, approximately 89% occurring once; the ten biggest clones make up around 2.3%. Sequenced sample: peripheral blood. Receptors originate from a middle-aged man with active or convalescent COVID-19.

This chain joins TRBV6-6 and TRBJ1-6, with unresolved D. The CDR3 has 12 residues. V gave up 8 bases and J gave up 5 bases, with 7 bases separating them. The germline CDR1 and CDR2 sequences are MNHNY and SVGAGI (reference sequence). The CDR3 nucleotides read TGTGCCAGCTCCAGGAATAATTCACCCCTCCACTTT. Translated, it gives CASSRNNSPLHF.

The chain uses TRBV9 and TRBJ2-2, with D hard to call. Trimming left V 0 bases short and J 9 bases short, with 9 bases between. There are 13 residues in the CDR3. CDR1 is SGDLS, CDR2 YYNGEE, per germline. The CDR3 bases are TGTGCCAGCAGCGTAGTGCCCGAGAGGGAGCTGTTTTTT. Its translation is CASSVVPERELFF.

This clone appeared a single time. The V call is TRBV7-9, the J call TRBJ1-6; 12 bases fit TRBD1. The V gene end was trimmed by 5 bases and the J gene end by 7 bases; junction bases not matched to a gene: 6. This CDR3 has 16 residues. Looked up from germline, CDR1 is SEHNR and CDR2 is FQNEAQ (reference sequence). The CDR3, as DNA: TGTGCCAGCAGCGCGGCAGGGACAGGGGGCAATTCACCCCTCCACTTT. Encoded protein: CASSAAGTGGNSPLHF.

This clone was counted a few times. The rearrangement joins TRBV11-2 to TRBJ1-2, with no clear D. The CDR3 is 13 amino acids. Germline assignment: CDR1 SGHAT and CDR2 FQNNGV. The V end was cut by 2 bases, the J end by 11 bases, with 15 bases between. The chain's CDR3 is CASSLRSPPEYTF. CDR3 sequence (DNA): TGTGCCAGCAGCTTACGCAGTCCTCCGGAGTACACCTTC.

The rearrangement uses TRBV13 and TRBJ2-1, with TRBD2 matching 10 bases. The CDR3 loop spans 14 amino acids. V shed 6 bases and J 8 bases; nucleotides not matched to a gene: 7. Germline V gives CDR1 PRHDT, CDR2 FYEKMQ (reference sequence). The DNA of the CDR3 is TGTGCCAGCAGACAGCGGGGGGGCGGCCATGAGCAGTTCTTC. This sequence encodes CASRQRGGGHEQFF.

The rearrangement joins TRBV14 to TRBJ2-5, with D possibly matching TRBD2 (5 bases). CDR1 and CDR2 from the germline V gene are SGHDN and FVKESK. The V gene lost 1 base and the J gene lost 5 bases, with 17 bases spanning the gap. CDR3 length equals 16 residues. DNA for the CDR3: TGTGCCAGCAGCCAAGGGACCTTCGTTGGCGGGGAGACCCAGTACTTC. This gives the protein CASSQGTFVGGETQYF.

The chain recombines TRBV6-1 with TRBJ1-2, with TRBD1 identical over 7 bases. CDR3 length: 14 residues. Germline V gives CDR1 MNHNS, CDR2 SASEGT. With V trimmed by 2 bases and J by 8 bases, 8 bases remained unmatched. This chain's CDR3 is CASSEHGTGEGYTF. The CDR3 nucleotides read TGTGCCAGCAGTGAACATGGAACAGGGGAGGGCTACACCTTC.

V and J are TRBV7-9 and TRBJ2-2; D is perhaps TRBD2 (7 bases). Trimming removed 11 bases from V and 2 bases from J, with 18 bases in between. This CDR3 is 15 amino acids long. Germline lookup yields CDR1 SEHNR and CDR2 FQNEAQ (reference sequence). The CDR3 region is CASKPAGANTGELFF. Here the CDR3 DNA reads TGTGCCTCGAAGCCGGCGGGGGCCAACACCGGGGAGCTGTTTTTT.